This T cell receptor (beta chain) originates from a study of vaccination and CD4 T cells after COVID-19. About the study: Investigators drew the post-COVID samples a median approximately 100 days after diagnosis, with a range of 35 to 161.

Germline values: CDR1 GTSNPN, CDR2 SVGIG (reference sequence). V dropped 2 bases and J dropped 4 bases, with 14 bases sitting between them. The CDR3 contains 14 residues. Oncomine TCR Beta short-read sequencing was applied to DNA from cultured CD4+ T cells. The template was genomic DNA from cultured CD4+ T cells. TCRdb recomputed calls from the PCR reads with MiXCR, one row per CDR3 protein. This sample has some 4,000 distinct CDR3 sequences; 20% occur once, and the top ten carry under 30%. There are a few counts of this clonotype. Its target is not known. Documented treatment: 10-day PBMC culture with coronavirus spike peptide pools or control peptides (ViraFEST assay). ViraFEST expanded antigen-specific T cells with peptide pools, then sequenced TCRs.

The sample comprised CD4+ T cells from blood, cultured in vitro. This chain connects TRBV30 to TRBJ2-5; the D gene could be TRBD1 or TRBD2 (5 bases each). The receptor's source is a human donor who had recovered from COVID-19. CDR3 sequence: CAWSPGTEAETQYF. The CDR3 nucleotides read TGTGCCTGGAGTCCAGGGACCGAGGCAGAGACCCAGTACTTC.